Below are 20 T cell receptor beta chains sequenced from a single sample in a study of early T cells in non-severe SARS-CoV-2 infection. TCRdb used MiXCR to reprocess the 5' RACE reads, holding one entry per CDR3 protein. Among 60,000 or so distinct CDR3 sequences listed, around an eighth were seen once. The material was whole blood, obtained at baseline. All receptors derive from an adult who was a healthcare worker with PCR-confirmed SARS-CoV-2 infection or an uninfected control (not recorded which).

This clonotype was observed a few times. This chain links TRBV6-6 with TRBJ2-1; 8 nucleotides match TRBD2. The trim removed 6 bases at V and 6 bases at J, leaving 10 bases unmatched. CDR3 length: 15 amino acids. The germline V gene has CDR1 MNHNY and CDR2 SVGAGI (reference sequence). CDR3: CASRPLAGGGNEQFF. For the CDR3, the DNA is TGTGCCAGCAGGCCGCTAGCGGGCGGAGGCAATGAGCAGTTCTTC.

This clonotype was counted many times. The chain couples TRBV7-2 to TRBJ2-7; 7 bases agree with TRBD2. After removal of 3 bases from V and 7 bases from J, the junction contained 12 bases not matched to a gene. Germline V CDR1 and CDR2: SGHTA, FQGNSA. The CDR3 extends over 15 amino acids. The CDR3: CASSLGGGPQGEQYF. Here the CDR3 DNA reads TGTGCCAGCAGCTTGGGGGGAGGGCCTCAAGGGGAGCAGTACTTC. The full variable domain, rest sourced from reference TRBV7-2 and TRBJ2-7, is GAGVSQSPSNKVTEKGKDVELRCDPISGHTALYWYRQSLGQGLEFLIYFQGNSAPDKSGLPSDRFSAERTGGSVSTLTIQRTQQEDSAVYLCASSLGGGPQGEQYFGPGTRLTVT.

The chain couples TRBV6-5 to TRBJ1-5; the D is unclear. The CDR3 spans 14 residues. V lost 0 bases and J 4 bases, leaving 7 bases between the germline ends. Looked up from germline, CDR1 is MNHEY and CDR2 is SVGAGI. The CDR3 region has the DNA TGTGCCAGCAGTTACTCGTCCGAGAATCAGCCCCAGCATTTT. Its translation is CASSYSSENQPQHF.

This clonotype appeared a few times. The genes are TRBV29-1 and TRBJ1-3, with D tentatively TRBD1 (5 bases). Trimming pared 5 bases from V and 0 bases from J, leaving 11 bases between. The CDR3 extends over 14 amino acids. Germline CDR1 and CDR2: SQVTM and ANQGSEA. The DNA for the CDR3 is TGCAGCGTTACCACAGGCCCCTCTGGAAACACCATATATTTT. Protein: CSVTTGPSGNTIYF.

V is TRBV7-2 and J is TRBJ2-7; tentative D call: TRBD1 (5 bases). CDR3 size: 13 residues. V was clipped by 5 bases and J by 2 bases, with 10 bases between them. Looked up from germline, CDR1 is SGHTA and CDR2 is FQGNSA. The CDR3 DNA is TGTGCCAGCAGCGTGACAGCCCCCTACGAGCAGTACTTC. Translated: CASSVTAPYEQYF.

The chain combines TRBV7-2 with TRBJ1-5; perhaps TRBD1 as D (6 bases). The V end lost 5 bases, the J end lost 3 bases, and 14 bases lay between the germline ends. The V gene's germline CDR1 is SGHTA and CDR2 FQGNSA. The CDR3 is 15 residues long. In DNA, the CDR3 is TGTGCCAGCAGCCCGGGGGGGGCTCCCAATCAGCCCCAGCATTTT. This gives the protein CASSPGGAPNQPQHF.

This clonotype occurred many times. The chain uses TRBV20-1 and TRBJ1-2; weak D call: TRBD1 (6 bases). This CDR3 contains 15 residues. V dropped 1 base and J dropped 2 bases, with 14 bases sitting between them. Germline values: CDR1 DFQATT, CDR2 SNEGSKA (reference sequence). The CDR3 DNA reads TGCAGTGCTAGAGGGTTCGAACAGGGAAACTATGGCTACACCTTC. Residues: CSARGFEQGNYGYTF.

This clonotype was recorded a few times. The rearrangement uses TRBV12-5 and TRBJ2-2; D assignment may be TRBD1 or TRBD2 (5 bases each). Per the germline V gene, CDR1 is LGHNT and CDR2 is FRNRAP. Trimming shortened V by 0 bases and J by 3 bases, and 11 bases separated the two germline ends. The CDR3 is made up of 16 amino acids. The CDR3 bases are TGTGCTAGTGGTTTGGTAAATAGGGGAGACACCGGGGAGCTGTTTTTT. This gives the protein CASGLVNRGDTGELFF.

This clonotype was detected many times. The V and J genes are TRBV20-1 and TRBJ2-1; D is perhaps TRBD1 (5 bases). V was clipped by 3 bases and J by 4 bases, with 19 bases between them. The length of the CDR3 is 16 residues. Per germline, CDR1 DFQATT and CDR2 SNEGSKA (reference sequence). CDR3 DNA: TGCAGTGCTAGCAGGGCAAACTCCAAAGATTACAATGAGCAGTTCTTC. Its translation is CSASRANSKDYNEQFF.

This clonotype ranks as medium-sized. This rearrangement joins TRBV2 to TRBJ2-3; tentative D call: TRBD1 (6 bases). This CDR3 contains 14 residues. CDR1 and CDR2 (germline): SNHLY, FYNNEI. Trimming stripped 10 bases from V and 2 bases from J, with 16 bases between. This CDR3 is CATSPQGNTDTQYF. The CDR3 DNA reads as TGTGCCACCTCACCCCAGGGGAACACAGATACGCAGTATTTT.

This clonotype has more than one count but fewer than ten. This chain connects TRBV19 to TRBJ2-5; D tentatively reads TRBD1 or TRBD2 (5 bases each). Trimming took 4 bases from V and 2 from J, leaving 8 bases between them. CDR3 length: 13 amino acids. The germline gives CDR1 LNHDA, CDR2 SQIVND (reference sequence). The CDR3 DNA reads TGTGCCAGTAGTACGGGACGGCAAGAGACCCAGTACTTC. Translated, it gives CASSTGRQETQYF.

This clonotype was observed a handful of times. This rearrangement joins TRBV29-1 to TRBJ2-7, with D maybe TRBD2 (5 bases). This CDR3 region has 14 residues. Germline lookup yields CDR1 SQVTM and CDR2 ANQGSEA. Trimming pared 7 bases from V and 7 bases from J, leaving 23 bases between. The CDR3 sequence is CSARGRLANGEQYF. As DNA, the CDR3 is TGCAGCGCCCGGGGTCGGCTAGCAAATGGTGAGCAGTACTTC.

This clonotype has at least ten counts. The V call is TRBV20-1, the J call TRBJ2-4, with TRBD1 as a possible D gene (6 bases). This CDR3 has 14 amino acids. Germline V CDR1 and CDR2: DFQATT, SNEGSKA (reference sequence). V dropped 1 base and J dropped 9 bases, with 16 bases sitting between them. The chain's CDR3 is CSARGSPGVGIQYF. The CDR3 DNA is TGCAGTGCTAGAGGGAGCCCAGGGGTCGGCATTCAGTACTTC.

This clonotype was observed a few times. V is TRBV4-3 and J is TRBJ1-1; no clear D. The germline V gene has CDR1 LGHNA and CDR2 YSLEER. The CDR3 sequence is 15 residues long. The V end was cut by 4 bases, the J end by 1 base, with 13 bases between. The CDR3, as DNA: TGCGCCAGCAGCCCTTCCCAGACTAAGAACACTGAAGCTTTCTTT. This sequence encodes CASSPSQTKNTEAFF.

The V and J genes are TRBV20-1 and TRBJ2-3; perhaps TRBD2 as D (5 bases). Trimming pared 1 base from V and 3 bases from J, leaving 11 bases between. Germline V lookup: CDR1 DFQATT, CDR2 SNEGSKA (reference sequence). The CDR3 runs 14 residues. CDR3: CSARGARGTDTQYF. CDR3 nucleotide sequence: TGCAGTGCTAGAGGGGCGAGAGGGACAGATACGCAGTATTTT.

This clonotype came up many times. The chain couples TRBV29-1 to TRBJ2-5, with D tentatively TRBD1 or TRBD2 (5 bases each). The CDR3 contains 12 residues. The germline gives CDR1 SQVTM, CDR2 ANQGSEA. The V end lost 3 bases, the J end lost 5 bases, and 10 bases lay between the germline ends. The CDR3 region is CSVEPREETQYF. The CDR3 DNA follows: TGCAGCGTTGAGCCCAGGGAGGAGACCCAGTACTTC.

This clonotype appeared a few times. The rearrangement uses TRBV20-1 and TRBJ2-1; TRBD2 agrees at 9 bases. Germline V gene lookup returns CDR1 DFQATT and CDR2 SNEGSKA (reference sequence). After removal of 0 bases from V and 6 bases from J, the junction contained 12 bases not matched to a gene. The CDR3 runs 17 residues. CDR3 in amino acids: CSARDVGSGRGLNEQFF. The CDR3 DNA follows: TGCAGTGCTAGAGATGTTGGTAGCGGGAGAGGCCTCAATGAGCAGTTCTTC.

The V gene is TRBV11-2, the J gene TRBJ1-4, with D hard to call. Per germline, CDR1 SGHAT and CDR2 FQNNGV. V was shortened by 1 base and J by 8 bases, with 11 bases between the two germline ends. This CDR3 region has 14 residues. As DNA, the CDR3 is TGTGCCAGCAGCTTAGGCTCCTGGAACGAAAAACTGTTTTTT. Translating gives CASSLGSWNEKLFF.

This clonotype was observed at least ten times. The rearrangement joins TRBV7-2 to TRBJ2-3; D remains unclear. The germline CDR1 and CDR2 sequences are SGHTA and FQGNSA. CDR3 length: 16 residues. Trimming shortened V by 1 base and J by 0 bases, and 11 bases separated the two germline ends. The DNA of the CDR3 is TGTGCCAGCAGCTTAGTTGGCAGAGAGAGCACAGATACGCAGTATTTT. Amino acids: CASSLVGRESTDTQYF.

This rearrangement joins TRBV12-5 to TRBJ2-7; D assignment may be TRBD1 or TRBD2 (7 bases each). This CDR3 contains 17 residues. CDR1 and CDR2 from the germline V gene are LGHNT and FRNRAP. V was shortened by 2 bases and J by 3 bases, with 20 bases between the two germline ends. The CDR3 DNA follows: TGTGCTAGTGGTTTGCCCCCAGGGGGGGGGCGCCTCTACGAGCAGTACTTC. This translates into CASGLPPGGGRLYEQYF. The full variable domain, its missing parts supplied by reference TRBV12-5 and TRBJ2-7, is DARVTQTPRHKVTEMGQEVTMRCQPILGHNTVFWYRQTMMQGLELLAYFRNRAPLDDSGMPKDRFSAEMPDATLATLKIQPSEPRDSAVYFCASGLPPGGGRLYEQYFGPGTRLTVT.